This TCR beta chain was sequenced in a study of cytomegalovirus exposure and HLA in healthy donors. Notes on the study in general: Rarity marked most TCR sequences, yet some public TCRs occurred in many donors. A later analysis found common viral pathogens apparently linked to several of the most significant clusters. Segments of the TCR beta V type were, in most cases, productive about 87% or about 30% of the time in an earlier analysis.

The V gene lost 5 bases and the J gene lost 1 base, with 8 bases spanning the gap. The CDR3 is 13 amino acids. Germline V gene lookup returns CDR1 SGHTA and CDR2 FQGTGA. Among the donors, all were healthy bone marrow donors. The study ran its PCR with 60 Vbeta and 13 Jbeta primers. Clones were sequenced by immunoSEQ multiplex PCR, and TCRdb holds only the in-frame ones, with some missing. In the table there are around 150,000 clones, roughly 83% of which are singletons. Notes on this clone: What it binds is not known.

The TCR was taken from a man aged 40-55 years in good health and CMV-seropositive. The gene calls are TRBV7-3 and TRBJ1-1, with D unresolved. The sequenced sample was PBMCs. The CDR3 DNA follows: TGTGCCAGCAGCGTACAGAGGAACACTGAAGCTTTCTTT. This translates into CASSVQRNTEAFF.